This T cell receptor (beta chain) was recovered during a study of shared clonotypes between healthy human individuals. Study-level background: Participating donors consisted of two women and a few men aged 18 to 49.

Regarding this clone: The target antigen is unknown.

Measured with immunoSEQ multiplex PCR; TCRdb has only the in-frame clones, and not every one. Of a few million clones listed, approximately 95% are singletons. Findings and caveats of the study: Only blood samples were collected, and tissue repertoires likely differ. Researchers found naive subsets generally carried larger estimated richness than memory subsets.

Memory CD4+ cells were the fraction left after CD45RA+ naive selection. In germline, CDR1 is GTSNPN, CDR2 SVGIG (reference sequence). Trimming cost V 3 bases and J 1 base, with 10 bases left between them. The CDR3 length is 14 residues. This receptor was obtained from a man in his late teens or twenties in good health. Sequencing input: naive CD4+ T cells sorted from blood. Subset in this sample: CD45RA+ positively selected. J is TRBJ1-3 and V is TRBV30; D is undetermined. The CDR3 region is CAWRDVKSGNTIYF. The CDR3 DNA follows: TGTGCCTGGAGGGACGTCAAGTCTGGAAACACCATATATTTT.